This T cell receptor beta chain is from a study of T cell responses to AZD1222 COVID-19 vaccine. Points from the study as a whole: There were mostly white British donors and more females than males, and clonal diversity was possibly underestimated. No day 14 peak samples; only post-peak repertoires were characterized.

V lost 0 bases to trimming and J lost 5 bases; unmatched junction nucleotides: 3. The CDR3 has 14 amino acids. Per germline, CDR1 SGHAT and CDR2 FQNNGV. This clone was detected only once. The antigen is undetermined. The assay was immunoSEQ multiplex PCR, and TCRdb's table has in-frame clones only and misses some. The data hold 100,000 to 150,000 clones, with around 87% observed a single time. Sequenced here: peripheral blood, sampled on day 0 of AZD1222 vaccination. The chain uses TRBV11-2 and TRBJ2-5; TRBD1 matches 7 bases. The TCR originated in an adult in good health. Here the CDR3 DNA reads TGTGCCAGCAGCTTAGATGCCAGGGGGGAGACCCAGTACTTC. Protein: CASSLDARGETQYF. The whole variable domain, remainder taken from reference TRBV11-2 and TRBJ2-5, is EAGVAQSPRYKIIEKRQSVAFWCNPISGHATLYWYQQILGQGPKLLIQFQNNGVVDDSQLPKDRFSAERLKGVDSTLKIQPAKLEDSAVYLCASSLDARGETQYFGPGTRLLVL.